This is a list of T cell receptor beta chains from one sample in a study of T cell responses to AZD1222 COVID-19 vaccine. This table comes from immunoSEQ multiplex PCR, and its TCRdb copy is limited to in-frame clones, with some not included. The sample shows nearly 200,000 clones, approximately 93% of them seen only once. This sample comprised peripheral blood, obtained 28 days after the second AZD1222 dose. These TCRs come from an adult who received the AZD1222 COVID-19 vaccine. Both conserved end residues are part of each CDR3. The order of the fields is D gene, J gene, clone size, V gene, CDR3 length, CDR3 DNA, CDR3 protein. D genes are given only for firm matches. Clone sizes are given selectively: once, few, many, or a class where the clone is expanded.

-,TRBJ1-2,-,TRBV2,15,TGTGCCAGCAGTGAAGTAATAAGAACAACCTATGGCTACACCTTC,CASSEVIRTTYGYTF
-,TRBJ1-2,-,TRBV3-1/TRBV3-2,14,TGTGCCAGCAGCCAACGCAGGGAGGGGCTGGGCTACACCTTC,CASSQRREGLGYTF
-,TRBJ1-1,-,TRBV7-9,14,TGTGCCAGCAGCTTAGTAACGGTGAACACTGAAGCTTTCTTT,CASSLVTVNTEAFF
TRBD1,TRBJ1-3,-,TRBV12-3/TRBV12-4,13,TGTGCCAGCAGTTGGGACAGACTAAACACCATATATTTT,CASSWDRLNTIYF
-,TRBJ1-4,-,TRBV7-3,16,TGTGCCAGCAGCTCTTCGGACTCCCACTGGCACGAAAAACTGTTTTTT,CASSSSDSHWHEKLFF
TRBD2,TRBJ2-2,-,TRBV24-1,17,TGTGCCACCAGTGATTTCCCCGGGGGGGCGAACACCGGGGAGCTGTTTTTT,CATSDFPGGANTGELFF
TRBD1,TRBJ2-1,-,TRBV7-6,14,TGTGCCAGCAGGAAACAGGGGAGCTACAATGAGCAGTTCTTC,CASRKQGSYNEQFF
-,TRBJ1-5,-,TRBV10-3,16,TGTGCCATCGGGGTAAAGGATAATTATAGCAATCAGCCCCAGCATTTT,CAIGVKDNYSNQPQHF
-,TRBJ2-5,-,TRBV21-1,16,TGTGCCAGCAGCATGATGTTTTTCAGGGGGCGAGGGACCCAGTACTTC,CASSMMFFRGRGTQYF
-,TRBJ1-2,-,TRBV6-5,16,TGTGCCAGCAGTTACTCCGGGGGGCGGCGAGTTTATGGCTACACCTTC,CASSYSGGRRVYGYTF
-,TRBJ1-5,-,TRBV11-2,14,TGTGCCAGCAGCTTATCTTACAATAATCAGCCCCAGCATTTT,CASSLSYNNQPQHF
-,TRBJ1-1,-,TRBV5-8,14,TGTGCCAGCAGCTTCGGGGGCGTAAACACTGAAGCTTTCTTT,CASSFGGVNTEAFF
-,TRBJ2-5,-,TRBV7-9,15,TGTGCCAGCAGCCTATGGACGTCCGACCAAGAGACCCAGTACTTC,CASSLWTSDQETQYF
TRBD1,TRBJ1-2,-,TRBV5-5,16,TGTGCCAGCAGCGCGCCCGGGACAGGGCTCGCCTATGGCTACACCTTC,CASSAPGTGLAYGYTF
-,TRBJ1-2,-,TRBV9,11,TGTGCCAGCAAGCAGGGCTATGGCTACACCTTC,CASKQGYGYTF
-,TRBJ2-4,-,TRBV3-1/TRBV3-2,13,TGTGCCAGCAGCCAGACCGCGGGTGGCATTCAGTACTTC,CASSQTAGGIQYF
-,TRBJ1-1,-,TRBV6-1,15,TGTGCCAGCAGTGAAGTGGCAGGTATGAACACTGAAGCTTTCTTT,CASSEVAGMNTEAFF
-,TRBJ1-1,few,TRBV7-3,14,TGTGCCAGCAGCGACGGGACGGGAGGGACTGAAGCTTTCTTT,CASSDGTGGTEAFF
TRBD1,TRBJ1-1,-,TRBV6-5,14,TGTGCCAGCACAGGGGGGGGCTGGAACACTGAAGCTTTCTTT,CASTGGGWNTEAFF
TRBD2,TRBJ2-3,once,TRBV19,15,TGTGCCAGTAGTATAGATCTTACTAGCGGGGGGGTGCAGTATTTT,CASSIDLTSGGVQYF
-,TRBJ1-1,-,TRBV4-3,15,TGCGCCAGCAGCCAAGATGGGGGGGCGAGGACTGAAGCTTTCTTT,CASSQDGGARTEAFF
-,TRBJ1-2,-,TRBV12-3/TRBV12-4,12,TGTGCCAGCAGTTTAGCACGGGAGGGCTACACCTTC,CASSLAREGYTF
-,TRBJ2-7,-,TRBV29-1,15,TGCAGCGTTGAAGGGCGTGCGGCAGGGGGGTACGAGCAGTACTTC,CSVEGRAAGGYEQYF
TRBD1,TRBJ1-5,few,TRBV7-9,18,TGTGCCAGCAGCTTAGTATCCGACGACAGGGCCGTAAATCAGCCCCAGCATTTT,CASSLVSDDRAVNQPQHF
TRBD1,TRBJ1-4,-,TRBV29-1,12,TGCAGCGTGCGGACAGGGAGGGAAAAACTGTTTTTT,CSVRTGREKLFF
-,TRBJ1-2,-,TRBV19,13,TGTGCCAGTAGTATCGCTGACAGCAGTGGCTACACCTTC,CASSIADSSGYTF
-,TRBJ1-1,-,TRBV6-5,15,TGTGCCAGCGTCGCCGAGGCGGTGGGGAGCACTGAAGCTTTCTTT,CASVAEAVGSTEAFF
-,TRBJ2-5,-,TRBV7-8,11,TGTGCCAGCAGCCTGACCGGAGACCCGTACTTC,CASSLTGDPYF
-,TRBJ2-1,-,TRBV6-4,15,TGTGCCAGCAGTGACTCGAAGGCGGGTTTGGATGAGCAGTTCTTC,CASSDSKAGLDEQFF
TRBD1,TRBJ1-5,-,TRBV6-2/TRBV6-3,14,TGTGCCAGCAGGCCTGGGACAGGGGATCAGCCCCAGCATTTT,CASRPGTGDQPQHF
TRBD1,TRBJ1-2,once,TRBV5-1,16,TGCGCCAGCAGCTTGCGGGACAGGGCGCTTAACTATGGCTACACCTTC,CASSLRDRALNYGYTF
-,TRBJ1-2,-,TRBV27,16,TGTGCCAGCAGTTTGGGAGGAGGAGGTTCTAACTATGGCTACACCTTC,CASSLGGGGSNYGYTF
-,TRBJ2-1,-,TRBV5-4,13,TGTGCCAGCAGGGAGGACTCCTACAATGAGCAGTTCTTC,CASREDSYNEQFF
-,TRBJ1-4,-,TRBV6-2/TRBV6-3,18,TGTGCCAGCAGTTACCCTAGGACACAAGAGCCAACTAATGAAAAACTGTTTTTT,CASSYPRTQEPTNEKLFF
TRBD1,TRBJ1-2,-,TRBV6-5,14,TGTGCCAGCATCCCGGGACAGGGAGGCTATGGCTACACCTTC,CASIPGQGGYGYTF